This T cell receptor (beta chain) was found in a study of vaccination and CD4 T cells after COVID-19. Study summary: Recovered patients in the cohort numbered six men and four women, two of them Hispanic. Timing of post-vaccine sample collection was a median 72 days after dose two, with a range of 14 to 241.

The CDR3 is 13 residues long. Germline values: CDR1 SGHVS, CDR2 FNYEAQ. The V end lost 1 base, the J end lost 1 base, and 4 bases lay between the germline ends. In regard to this clonotype: What it binds is unknown.

Oncomine TCR Beta short-read sequencing was applied to DNA from cultured CD4+ T cells. TCRdb recomputed calls from the PCR reads with MiXCR, one row per CDR3 protein. This sample has some 16,000 distinct CDR3 sequences, with 40% to 65% found just once. Time point specified: late sampling 161 to 241 days after vaccination in three convalescent patients. Treatment reported: approximately 10-day PBMC culture with coronavirus spike peptide pools or control peptides (ViraFEST assay). Whole-study results and caveats: Convalescent patients saw a median about 85% of their reactive clones show up only after vaccination.

The material sequenced was CD4+ T cells from blood, cultured in vitro, taken about 7 months after SARS-CoV-2 vaccination. This sequence joins TRBV7-6 and TRBJ1-1; no definite D call. The origin of this receptor is a human donor who had recovered from COVID-19. The DNA for the CDR3 is TGTGCCAGCAGCTTAGATAAGAACACTGAAGCTTTCTTT. Protein: CASSLDKNTEAFF.